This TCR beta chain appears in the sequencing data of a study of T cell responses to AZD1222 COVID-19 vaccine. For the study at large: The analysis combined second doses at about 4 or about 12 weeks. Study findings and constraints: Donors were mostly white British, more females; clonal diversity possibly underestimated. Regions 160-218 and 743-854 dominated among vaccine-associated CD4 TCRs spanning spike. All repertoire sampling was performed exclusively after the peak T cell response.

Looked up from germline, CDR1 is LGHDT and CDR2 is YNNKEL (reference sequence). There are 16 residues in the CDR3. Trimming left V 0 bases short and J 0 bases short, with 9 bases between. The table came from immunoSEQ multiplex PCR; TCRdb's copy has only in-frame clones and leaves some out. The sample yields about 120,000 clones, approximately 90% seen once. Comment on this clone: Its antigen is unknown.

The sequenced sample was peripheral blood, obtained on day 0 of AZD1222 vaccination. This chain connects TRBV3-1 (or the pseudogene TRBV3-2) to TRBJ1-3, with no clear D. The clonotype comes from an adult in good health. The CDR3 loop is CASSQELQHSGNTIYF. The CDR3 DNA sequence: TGTGCCAGCAGCCAAGAGTTGCAGCACTCTGGAAACACCATATATTTT.